These T cell receptor beta chains were read from a single sample in a study of blood T cell repertoires in COVID-19. Libraries were prepared by immunoSEQ multiplex PCR; TCRdb keeps only in-frame clonotypes and omits some of them. This table holds approximately 150,000 clones, around 82% found once. The specimen was peripheral blood. These receptor sequences come from a woman in her 70s who had recovered from COVID-19. CDR3s include the opening cysteine and the closing phenylalanine or tryptophan. Each record gives: CDR3 length, J gene, D gene, clone size, V gene, CDR3 DNA, CDR3 protein. The D gene is left open where the match is weak. Where a row states a size, it is once, few, many or the class of an expanded clone; other rows omit it.

12 TRBJ2-7 TRBD1 . TRBV5-4 TGTGCCAGCAGCCGGGACAGGACCGAGCAGTACTTC CASSRDRTEQYF
18 TRBJ2-3 TRBD2 . TRBV6-2/TRBV6-3 TGTGCCAGCAGTTACCTCGAAATAGCGGGAGGGCCCCCAGATACGCAGTATTTT CASSYLEIAGGPPDTQYF
16 TRBJ1-4 TRBD1 . TRBV28 TGTGCCAGCAGTATGATACAGGGGCTTGATAATGAAAAACTGTTTTTT CASSMIQGLDNEKLFF
15 TRBJ1-2 TRBD1 once TRBV27 TGTGCCAGCAGACTCACGACAGGGGGCAACTATGGCTACACCTTC CASRLTTGGNYGYTF
14 TRBJ1-4 TRBD1 few TRBV5-1 TGCGCCAGCAGCTTAGGGACAGGGAGGGAAAAACTGTTTTTT CASSLGTGREKLFF
15 TRBJ2-1 TRBD1 . TRBV24-1 TGTGCCACCGGTGGAGGACAGGGGTCCTACAATGAGCAGTTCTTC CATGGGQGSYNEQFF
15 TRBJ1-5 . . TRBV7-9 TGTGCCAGCAGCCCAGGGGCGACATGGGCTCAGCCCCAGCATTTT CASSPGATWAQPQHF
14 TRBJ1-2 . once TRBV7-8 TGTGCCAGCAGCTTTGGTCCGAGCCGCTATGGCTACACCTTC CASSFGPSRYGYTF
14 TRBJ1-1 . . TRBV28 TGTGCCAGCAGTCCGTGGTTTAGTGGCACTGAAGCTTTCTTT CASSPWFSGTEAFF
16 TRBJ2-3 . . TRBV19 TGTGCCAGTACCCACCTTGGGGGGGCCGTGAGGGATACGCAGTATTTT CASTHLGGAVRDTQYF
14 TRBJ2-1 TRBD2 . TRBV29-1 TGCAGCGCCCCCCGGGACTACTCCTACAATGAGCAGTTCTTC CSAPRDYSYNEQFF
14 TRBJ1-1 . few TRBV19 TGTGCCAGTAGTATGCCCCAGGGTGGGGCTGAAGCTTTCTTT CASSMPQGGAEAFF
15 TRBJ2-3 . . TRBV5-1 TGCGCCAGCAGCTTGGTTGGGGCTAGCACAGATACGCAGTATTTT CASSLVGASTDTQYF
13 TRBJ1-1 TRBD1 . TRBV10-3 TGTGCCATCATGGGACAGGGGAACACTGAAGCTTTCTTT CAIMGQGNTEAFF
14 TRBJ2-5 TRBD2 few TRBV2 TGTGCCAGCAGTGGGGGGACTAGCGCCGAGACCCAGTACTTC CASSGGTSAETQYF
11 TRBJ2-7 . . TRBV21-1 TGTGCCCCCCATGGGGCAGGCGAGCAGTACTTC CAPHGAGEQYF
16 TRBJ2-1 TRBD2 . TRBV7-2 TGTGCCAGCAGCTTTGGGACTAGCGGGTTATACAATGAGCAGTTCTTC CASSFGTSGLYNEQFF
13 TRBJ2-3 . . TRBV12-3/TRBV12-4 TGTGCCAGCAGGGGGCCACACACAGATACGCAGTATTTT CASRGPHTDTQYF
14 TRBJ1-1 . . TRBV7-9 TGTGCCAGCAGCCCGAAACAGGGGAACACTGAAGCTTTCTTT CASSPKQGNTEAFF
13 TRBJ1-4 . . TRBV18 TGTGCCACCCGCCGGGGAGTGGATGAAAAACTGTTTTTT CATRRGVDEKLFF
16 TRBJ2-7 TRBD2 . TRBV10-1 TGCGCCAGCAGTGAGTGGTTGCGGGGGATCTCCTACGAGCAGTACTTC CASSEWLRGISYEQYF
16 TRBJ2-1 . . TRBV11-2 TGTGCCAGCAGCTTACGAGCGGACAGCTCCTACAATGAGCAGTTCTTC CASSLRADSSYNEQFF
20 TRBJ2-2 TRBD2 . TRBV9 TGTGCCAGCAGCGTAGCTACGCCAGGGCGGACTAGCCCGAACACCGGGGAGCTGTTTTTT CASSVATPGRTSPNTGELFF
16 TRBJ1-1 . . TRBV18 TGTGCCAGCTCACCGACCCCGGACAGCATGAACACTGAAGCTTTCTTT CASSPTPDSMNTEAFF
15 TRBJ1-6 TRBD1 . TRBV28 TGTGCCAGCAGTTTACGGACAGGGACTAATTCACCCCTCCACTTT CASSLRTGTNSPLHF
13 TRBJ1-1 . . TRBV12-5 TGTGCTAGTGCCGATCCTATGAACACTGAAGCTTTCTTT CASADPMNTEAFF
15 TRBJ2-3 TRBD1 . TRBV6-4 TGTGCCAGCAGCGGGACAGGGGGCGGAACCCAGGCGCAGTATTTT CASSGTGGGTQAQYF
18 TRBJ2-6 . . TRBV5-1 TGCGCCAGCAGCTTGGCCCCGGCGGCTGGTGGCGGGGCCAACGTCCTGACTTTC CASSLAPAAGGGANVLTF
15 TRBJ1-2 TRBD1 . TRBV5-4 TGTGCCAGCAGTCCTACAGGGGGTCCTAACTATGGCTACACCTTC CASSPTGGPNYGYTF
17 TRBJ1-1 . . TRBV21-1 TGTGCCAGCACCCCGAACCAACGGACAGGGCGGCACACTGAAGCTTTCTTT CASTPNQRTGRHTEAFF
16 TRBJ2-2 TRBD1 . TRBV6-2/TRBV6-3 TGTGCCAGCAGTTACCGGGGACAGGGTGGCACCGGGGAGCTGTTTTTT CASSYRGQGGTGELFF
13 TRBJ1-2 . . TRBV5-6 TGTGCCAGCAGCTTGGGGGCCAACTATGGCTACACCTTC CASSLGANYGYTF
13 TRBJ1-2 TRBD1 . TRBV19 TGTGCCAGTAGTATTCCTTACAGGGGCGGCTACACCTTC CASSIPYRGGYTF